This T cell receptor (beta chain) comes out of a study of PD-L1 blockade in urothelial cancer. Study-level background: Atezolizumab therapy began for patients at some point between 2014 and 2015, dosed at 1,200 mg intravenously every 3 weeks. Blood-derived samples held a median roughly 150,000 T cells.

Patients suffered from locally advanced or metastatic urothelial carcinoma. The data were produced by immunoSEQ multiplex PCR, yet TCRdb's version contains in-frame clones alone and is incomplete. The sample lists under 90,000 clones, roughly nine tenths occurring once. The sample here was PBMCs, taken around atezolizumab (anti-PD-L1) treatment. The clonotype originates from a man aged 55-75 years with urothelial cancer.

The CDR3 DNA reads as TGTGCCAGCAGTGCGGGGGTAGGGGCCTACGAGCAGTACTTC. It is translated as CASSAGVGAYEQYF. The chain links TRBV6-5 to TRBJ2-7; 7 bases agree with TRBD2. The length of the CDR3 is 14 residues. Losses at the gene ends were 5 bases for V and 2 bases for J; bases not matched to a gene: 6. CDR1 MNHEY and CDR2 SVGAGI come from the germline V gene.